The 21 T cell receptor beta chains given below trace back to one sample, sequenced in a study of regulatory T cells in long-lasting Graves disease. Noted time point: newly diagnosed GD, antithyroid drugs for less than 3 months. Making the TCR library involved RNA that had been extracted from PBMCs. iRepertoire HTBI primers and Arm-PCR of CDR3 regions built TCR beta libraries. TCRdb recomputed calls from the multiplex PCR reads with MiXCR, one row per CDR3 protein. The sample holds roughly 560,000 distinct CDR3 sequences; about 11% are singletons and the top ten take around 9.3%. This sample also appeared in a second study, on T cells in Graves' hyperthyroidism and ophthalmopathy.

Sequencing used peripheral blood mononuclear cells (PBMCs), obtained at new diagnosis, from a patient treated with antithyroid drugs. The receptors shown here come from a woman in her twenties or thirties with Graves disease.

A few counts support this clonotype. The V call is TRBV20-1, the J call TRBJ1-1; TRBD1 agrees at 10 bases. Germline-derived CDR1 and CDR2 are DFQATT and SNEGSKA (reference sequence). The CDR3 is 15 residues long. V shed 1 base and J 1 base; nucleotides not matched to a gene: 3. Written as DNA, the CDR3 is TGCAGTGCTAGAGGACAGGGGGCGAAGAACACTGAAGCTTTCTTT. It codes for CSARGQGAKNTEAFF.

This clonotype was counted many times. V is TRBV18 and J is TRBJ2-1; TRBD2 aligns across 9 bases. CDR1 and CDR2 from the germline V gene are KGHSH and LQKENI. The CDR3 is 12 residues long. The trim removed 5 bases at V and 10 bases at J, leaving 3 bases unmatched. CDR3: CASSTSGREQFF. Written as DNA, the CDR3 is TGTGCCAGCTCAACAAGCGGGAGGGAGCAGTTCTTC.

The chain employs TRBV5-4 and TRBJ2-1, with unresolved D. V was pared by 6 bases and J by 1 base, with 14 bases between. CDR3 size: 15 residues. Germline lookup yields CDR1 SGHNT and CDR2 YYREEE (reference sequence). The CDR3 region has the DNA TGTGCCAGCATGAGTGGGTGGGGTTCCTACAATGAGCAGTTCTTC. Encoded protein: CASMSGWGSYNEQFF.

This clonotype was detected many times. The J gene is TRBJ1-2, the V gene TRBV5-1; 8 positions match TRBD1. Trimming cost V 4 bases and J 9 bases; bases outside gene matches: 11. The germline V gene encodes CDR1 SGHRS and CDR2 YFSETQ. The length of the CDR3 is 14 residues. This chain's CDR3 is CASSDPRQGTCYTF. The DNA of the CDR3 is TGCGCCAGCAGCGACCCGAGACAGGGGACATGCTACACCTTC.

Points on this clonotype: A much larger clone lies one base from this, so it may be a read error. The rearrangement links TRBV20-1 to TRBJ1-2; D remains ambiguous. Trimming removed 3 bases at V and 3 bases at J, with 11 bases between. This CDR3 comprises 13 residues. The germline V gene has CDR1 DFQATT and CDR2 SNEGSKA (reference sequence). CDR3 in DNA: TGCAGTGCTAGTGGATTCCGAGACTATGGCTACACCTTC. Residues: CSASGFRDYGYTF.

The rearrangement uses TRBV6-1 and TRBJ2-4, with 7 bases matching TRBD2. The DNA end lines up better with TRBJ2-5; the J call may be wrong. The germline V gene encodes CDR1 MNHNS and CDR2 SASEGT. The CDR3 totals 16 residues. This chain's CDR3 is CASRLAGLPRGETQYF. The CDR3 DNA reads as TGTGCCAGCAGGTTAGCGGGCCTCCCACGGGGCGAGACCCAGTACTTC.

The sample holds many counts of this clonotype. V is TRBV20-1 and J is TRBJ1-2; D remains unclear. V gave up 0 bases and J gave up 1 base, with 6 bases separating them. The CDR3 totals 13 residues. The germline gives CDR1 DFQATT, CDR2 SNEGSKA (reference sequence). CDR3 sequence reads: CSARDGVNYGYTF. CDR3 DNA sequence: TGCAGTGCTAGAGATGGGGTTAACTATGGCTACACCTTC.

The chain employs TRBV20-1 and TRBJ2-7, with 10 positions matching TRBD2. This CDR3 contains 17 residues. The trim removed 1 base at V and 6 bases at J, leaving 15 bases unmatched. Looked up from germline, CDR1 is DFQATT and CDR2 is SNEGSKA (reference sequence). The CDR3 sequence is CSARGWASGRTLSEQYF. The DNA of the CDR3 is TGCAGTGCTAGAGGATGGGCTAGCGGGAGAACATTAAGCGAGCAGTACTTC.

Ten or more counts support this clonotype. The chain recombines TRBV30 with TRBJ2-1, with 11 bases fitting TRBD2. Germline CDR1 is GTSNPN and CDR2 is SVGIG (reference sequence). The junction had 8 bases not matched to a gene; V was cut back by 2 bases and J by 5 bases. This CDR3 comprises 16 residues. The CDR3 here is CAWSSLGGLADNEQFF. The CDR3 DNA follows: TGTGCCTGGAGTTCTCTTGGGGGACTAGCGGACAATGAGCAGTTCTTC.

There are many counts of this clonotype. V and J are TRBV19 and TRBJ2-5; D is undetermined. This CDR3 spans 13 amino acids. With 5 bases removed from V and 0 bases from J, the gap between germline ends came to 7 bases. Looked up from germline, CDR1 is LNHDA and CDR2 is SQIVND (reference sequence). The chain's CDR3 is CASSPQNQETQYF. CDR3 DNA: TGTGCCAGTAGTCCTCAGAACCAAGAGACCCAGTACTTC.

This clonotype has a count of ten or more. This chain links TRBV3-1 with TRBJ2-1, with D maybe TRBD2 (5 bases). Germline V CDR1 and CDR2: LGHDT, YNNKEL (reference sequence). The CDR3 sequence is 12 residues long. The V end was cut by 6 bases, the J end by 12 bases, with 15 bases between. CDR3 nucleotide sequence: TGTGCCAGCAGTGATCTAGCTTCGGGGCAGTTCTTC. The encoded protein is CASSDLASGQFF.

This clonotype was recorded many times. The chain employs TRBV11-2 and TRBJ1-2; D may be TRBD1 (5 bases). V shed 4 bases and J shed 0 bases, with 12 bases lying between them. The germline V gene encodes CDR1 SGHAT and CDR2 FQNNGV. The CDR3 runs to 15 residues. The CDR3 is CASSYGRGANYGYTF. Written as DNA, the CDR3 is TGTGCCAGCAGCTACGGGAGGGGAGCTAACTATGGCTACACCTTC. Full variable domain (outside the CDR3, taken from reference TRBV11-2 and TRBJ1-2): EAGVAQSPRYKIIEKRQSVAFWCNPISGHATLYWYQQILGQGPKLLIQFQNNGVVDDSQLPKDRFSAERLKGVDSTLKIQPAKLEDSAVYLCASSYGRGANYGYTFGSGTRLTVV.

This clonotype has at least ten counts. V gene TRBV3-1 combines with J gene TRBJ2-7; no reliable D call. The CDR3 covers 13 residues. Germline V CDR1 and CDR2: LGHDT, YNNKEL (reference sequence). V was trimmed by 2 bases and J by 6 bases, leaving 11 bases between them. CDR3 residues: CASSQTSLGEQYF. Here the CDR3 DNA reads TGTGCCAGCAGCCAAACGTCCCTCGGCGAGCAGTACTTC.

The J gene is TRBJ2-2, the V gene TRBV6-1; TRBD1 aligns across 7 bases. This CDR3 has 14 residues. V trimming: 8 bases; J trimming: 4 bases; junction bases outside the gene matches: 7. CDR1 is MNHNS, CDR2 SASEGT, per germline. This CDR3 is CASGNRGSTGELFF. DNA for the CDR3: TGTGCCAGCGGAAACAGGGGATCCACCGGGGAGCTGTTTTTT.

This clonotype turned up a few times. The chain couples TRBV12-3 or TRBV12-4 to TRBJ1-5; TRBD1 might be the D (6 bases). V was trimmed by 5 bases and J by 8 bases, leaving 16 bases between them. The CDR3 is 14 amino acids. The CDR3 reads CASSRGSGIEPQHF. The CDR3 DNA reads TGTGCCAGCAGTAGGGGGAGCGGTATTGAGCCCCAGCATTTT.

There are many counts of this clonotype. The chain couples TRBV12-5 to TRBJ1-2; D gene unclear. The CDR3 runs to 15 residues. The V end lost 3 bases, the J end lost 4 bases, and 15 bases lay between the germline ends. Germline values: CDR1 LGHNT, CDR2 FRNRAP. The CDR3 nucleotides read TGTGCTAGTGGTTTCCCCAGGCTGGAGGTCTATGGCTACACCTTC. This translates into CASGFPRLEVYGYTF. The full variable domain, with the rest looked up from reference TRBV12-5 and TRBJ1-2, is DARVTQTPRHKVTEMGQEVTMRCQPILGHNTVFWYRQTMMQGLELLAYFRNRAPLDDSGMPKDRFSAEMPDATLATLKIQPSEPRDSAVYFCASGFPRLEVYGYTFGSGTRLTVV.

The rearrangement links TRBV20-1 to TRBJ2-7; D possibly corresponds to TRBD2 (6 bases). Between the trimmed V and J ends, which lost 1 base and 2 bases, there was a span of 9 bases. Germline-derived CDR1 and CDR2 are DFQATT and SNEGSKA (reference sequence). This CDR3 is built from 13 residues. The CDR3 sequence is CSARGDSTYEQYF. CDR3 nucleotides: TGCAGTGCTAGAGGGGACTCTACCTACGAGCAGTACTTC.

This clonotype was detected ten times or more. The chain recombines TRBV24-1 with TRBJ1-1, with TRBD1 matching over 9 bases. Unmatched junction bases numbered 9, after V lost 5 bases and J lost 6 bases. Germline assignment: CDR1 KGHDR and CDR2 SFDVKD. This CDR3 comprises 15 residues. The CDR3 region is CATSGATGGRAEAFF. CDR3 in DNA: TGTGCCACCAGTGGGGCGACAGGGGGTAGGGCTGAAGCTTTCTTT.

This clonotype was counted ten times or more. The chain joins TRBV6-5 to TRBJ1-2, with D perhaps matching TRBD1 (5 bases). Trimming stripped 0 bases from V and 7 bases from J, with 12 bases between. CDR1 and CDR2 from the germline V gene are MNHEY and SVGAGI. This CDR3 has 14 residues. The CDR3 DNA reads TGTGCCAGCAGTTACTCGGCAGGCCAGGGTGGCTACACCTTC. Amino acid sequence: CASSYSAGQGGYTF.

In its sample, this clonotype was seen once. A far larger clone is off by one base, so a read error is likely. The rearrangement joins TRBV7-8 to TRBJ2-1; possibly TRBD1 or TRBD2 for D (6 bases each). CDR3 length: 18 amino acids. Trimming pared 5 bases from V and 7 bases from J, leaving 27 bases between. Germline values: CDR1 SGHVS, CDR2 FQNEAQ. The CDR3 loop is CASSQHGPGALLGNEQFF. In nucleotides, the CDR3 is TGTGCCAGCAGCCAACATGGCCCGGGGGCCCTCCTGGGGAATGAGCAGTTCTTC.

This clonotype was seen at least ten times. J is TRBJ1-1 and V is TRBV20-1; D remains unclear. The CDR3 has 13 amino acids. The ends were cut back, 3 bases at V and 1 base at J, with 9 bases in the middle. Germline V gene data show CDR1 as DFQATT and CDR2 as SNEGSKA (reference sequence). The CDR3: CSARKASNTEAFF. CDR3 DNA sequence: TGCAGTGCTAGGAAGGCCTCGAACACTGAAGCTTTCTTT.